The 18 T cell receptor beta chains below come from one sample, sequenced in a study of blood T cell repertoires in COVID-19. Method: immunoSEQ multiplex PCR; TCRdb's copy keeps in-frame clones and lacks some. The sample has some 240,000 clones, approximately 83% seen once. Specimen: PBMCs or T cells enriched from blood (not recorded which). Receptor source: a middle-aged woman with acute COVID-19.

This rearrangement joins TRBV14 to TRBJ2-1, with 10 positions matching TRBD2. Germline CDR1 reads SGHDN; CDR2 reads FVKESK. CDR3 length: 20 amino acids. Unmatched junction bases numbered 12, after V lost 1 base and J lost 0 bases. The CDR3 DNA sequence: TGTGCCAGCAGCCAAGTTCCTACCGGGACTAGCGAAAGCTCCTACAATGAGCAGTTCTTC. This translates into CASSQVPTGTSESSYNEQFF.

This chain links TRBV5-1 with TRBJ2-1; tentative D call: TRBD2 (5 bases). The CDR3 spans 16 residues. In germline, CDR1 is SGHRS, CDR2 YFSETQ. V lost 7 bases and J lost 1, with 18 bases in between. CDR3 bases: TGCGCCAGCTCCCTTTTAGGGAGAGGGTCCTACAATGAGCAGTTCTTC. Amino acids: CASSLLGRGSYNEQFF.

The chain couples TRBV11-3 to TRBJ2-2, with 12 bases fitting TRBD2. Germline CDR1 is SGHNT and CDR2 is YENEEA. After removal of 1 base from V and 6 bases from J, the junction contained 12 bases not matched to a gene. The CDR3 spans 19 residues. The CDR3 loop is CASSLVSSPSGRAPGELFF. The DNA of the CDR3 is TGTGCCAGCAGCTTAGTTTCCTCACCTAGCGGGAGGGCTCCCGGGGAGCTGTTTTTT.

The chain carries TRBV24-1 and TRBJ2-2, with a tentative D call TRBD2 (5 bases). Trimming removed 4 bases at V and 8 bases at J, with 13 bases between. The V gene's germline CDR1 is KGHDR and CDR2 SFDVKD. The CDR3 is 14 residues long. The CDR3 sequence: CATSDPGEPGELFF. The CDR3 nucleotides are TGTGCCACCAGTGACCCCGGGGAGCCTGGGGAGCTGTTTTTT.

V gene TRBV3-1 (or the pseudogene TRBV3-2) combines with J gene TRBJ1-2; D is undetermined. There are 10 residues in the CDR3. The germline gives CDR1 LGHDT, CDR2 YNNKEL (reference sequence). The germline V and J ends were trimmed by 8 bases and 8 bases, with 9 bases remaining between them. CDR3 residues: CASGEGGYTF. The CDR3 DNA follows: TGTGCCAGCGGAGAGGGCGGCTACACCTTC.

The V and J genes are TRBV27 and TRBJ1-1, with a possible D match to TRBD1 (5 bases). Deletions cut 8 bases from V and 3 bases from J, with 10 bases between. The CDR3 is 12 residues long. Germline V gene sequence: CDR1 MNHEY, CDR2 SMNVEV (reference sequence). CDR3 residues: CASRGTYTEAFF. The CDR3 DNA follows: TGTGCCAGCCGGGGGACGTACACTGAAGCTTTCTTT.

V usage is TRBV25-1 and J usage is TRBJ1-1, with D hard to call. V was cut by 7 bases and J by 1 base, with 4 bases left in between. CDR3 size: 11 residues. Germline V gene lookup returns CDR1 MGHDK and CDR2 SYGVNS. CDR3 amino acids: CASTQNTEAFF. The CDR3 DNA reads TGTGCCAGCACACAGAACACTGAAGCTTTCTTT.

V and J are TRBV18 and TRBJ1-4; the match to TRBD1 covers 9 bases. The CDR3 runs to 14 residues. CDR1 KGHSH and CDR2 LQKENI come from the germline V gene. The V gene end was trimmed by 3 bases and the J gene end by 8 bases; junction bases not matched to a gene: 4. CDR3 DNA sequence: TGTGCCAGCTCACCCGGACAGGGGAGGGAAAAACTGTTTTTT. This codes for CASSPGQGREKLFF.

The gene calls are TRBV6-4 and TRBJ2-1, with unresolved D. Trimming removed 0 bases from V and 0 bases from J, with 6 bases in between. CDR3 length: 15 residues. The germline V gene encodes CDR1 MRHNA and CDR2 SNTAGT. CDR3 nucleotides: TGTGCCAGCAGTGACTCTTTATACTCCTACAATGAGCAGTTCTTC. This encodes CASSDSLYSYNEQFF.

CDR3 bases: TGCGCCAGCAGCCAAAGGACAGTAGAAACCGGGGAGCTGTTTTTT. Amino acids: CASSQRTVETGELFF. The chain employs TRBV4-1 and TRBJ2-2, with D maybe TRBD1 (6 bases). Deletions cut 2 bases from V and 5 bases from J, with 12 bases between. The CDR3 is 15 amino acids. Germline CDR1 and CDR2: MGHRA and YSYEKL.

The rearrangement uses TRBV12-3 or TRBV12-4 and TRBJ2-7, with TRBD1 as a possible D gene (6 bases). V was shortened by 3 bases and J by 2 bases, with 8 bases between the two germline ends. The length of the CDR3 is 13 residues. CDR3 DNA: TGTGCCAGCAGTTTTAGGACAGCCTACGAGCAGTACTTC. Residues: CASSFRTAYEQYF.

The chain employs TRBV4-1 and TRBJ1-2, with D unresolved. The CDR3 is 14 amino acids. The V gene lost 1 base and the J gene lost 2 bases, with 8 bases spanning the gap. Germline CDR1 MGHRA, CDR2 YSYEKL. The CDR3 bases are TGCGCCAGCAGCCAAGGGCATCTGAACTATGGCTACACCTTC. Its translation is CASSQGHLNYGYTF.

Details on this clone: The junction departs from germline at one end; a sequencing error may be responsible. V and J are TRBV7-9 and TRBJ2-7; a weak D match, TRBD1 (6 bases). In germline, CDR1 is SEHNR, CDR2 FQNEAQ (reference sequence). The CDR3 is made up of 10 amino acids. CDR3 sequence: CASSSGHHDF. The DNA of the CDR3 is TGTGCCAGCAGCTCGGGACACCACGACTTC.

V gene TRBV6-5 combines with J gene TRBJ2-7; possible D gene TRBD1, 6 bases. There are 15 residues in the CDR3. CDR1 is MNHEY and CDR2 is SVGAGI in the germline V gene. Trimming cost V 2 bases and J 1 base, with 12 bases left between them. The CDR3 bases are TGTGCCAGCAGTTACATCCGGGACAAATCCTACGAGCAGTACTTC. Translating gives CASSYIRDKSYEQYF.

This CDR3 is CASSQGSGRGTGELFF. CDR3 DNA sequence: TGCGCCAGCAGCCAAGGTTCCGGGAGAGGCACCGGGGAGCTGTTTTTT. The rearrangement links TRBV4-1 to TRBJ2-2, with D perhaps matching TRBD2 (6 bases). With 1 base removed from V and 4 bases from J, the gap between germline ends came to 13 bases. The CDR3 sequence is 16 residues long. Germline V gene sequence: CDR1 MGHRA, CDR2 YSYEKL.

This chain connects TRBV12-5 to TRBJ2-1, with 11 bases identical to TRBD2. The CDR3 is made up of 15 amino acids. The junction had 9 bases not matched to a gene; V was cut back by 7 bases and J by 7 bases. CDR1 and CDR2 (germline): LGHNT, FRNRAP. CDR3 region: CASASSGRTVNEQFF. CDR3 DNA: TGTGCTAGTGCCTCTAGCGGGAGGACCGTAAATGAGCAGTTCTTC.

The chain joins TRBV11-3 to TRBJ2-3; 7 bases match TRBD2. V was clipped by 4 bases and J by 4 bases; unmatched bases: 14. The CDR3 runs 17 residues. CDR1 and CDR2 (germline): SGHNT, YENEEA. The CDR3 DNA sequence: TGTGCCAGCAGCTCCCTTGGCGCGGGAGCTGGTGCAGATACGCAGTATTTT. Translated: CASSSLGAGAGADTQYF.

V gene TRBV5-1 combines with J gene TRBJ1-2, with 9 bases matching TRBD1. Germline V CDR1 and CDR2: SGHRS, YFSETQ. V lost 3 bases to trimming and J lost 7 bases; unmatched junction nucleotides: 7. The CDR3 runs to 14 residues. The CDR3 here is CASSWGTGSSGYTF. The CDR3 DNA reads as TGCGCCAGCAGCTGGGGGACAGGGAGCTCTGGCTACACCTTC.